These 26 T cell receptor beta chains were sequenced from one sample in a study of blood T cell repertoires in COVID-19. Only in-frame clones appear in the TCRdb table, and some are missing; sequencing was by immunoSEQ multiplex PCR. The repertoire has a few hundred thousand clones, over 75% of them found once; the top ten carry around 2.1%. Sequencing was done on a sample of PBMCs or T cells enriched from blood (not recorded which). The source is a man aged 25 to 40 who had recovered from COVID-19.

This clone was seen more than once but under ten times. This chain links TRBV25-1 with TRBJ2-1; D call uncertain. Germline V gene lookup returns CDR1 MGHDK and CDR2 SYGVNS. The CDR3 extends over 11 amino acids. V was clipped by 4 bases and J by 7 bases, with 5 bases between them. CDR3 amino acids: CASSVTNEQFF. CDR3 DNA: TGTGCCAGCAGTGTAACTAATGAGCAGTTCTTC.

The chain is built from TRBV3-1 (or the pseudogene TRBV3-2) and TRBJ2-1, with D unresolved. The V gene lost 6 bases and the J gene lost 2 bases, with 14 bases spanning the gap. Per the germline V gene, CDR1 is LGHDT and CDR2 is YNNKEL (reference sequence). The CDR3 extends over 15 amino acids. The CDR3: CASSPKYPTYNEQFF. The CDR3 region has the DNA TGTGCCAGCAGTCCTAAATACCCGACCTACAATGAGCAGTTCTTC.

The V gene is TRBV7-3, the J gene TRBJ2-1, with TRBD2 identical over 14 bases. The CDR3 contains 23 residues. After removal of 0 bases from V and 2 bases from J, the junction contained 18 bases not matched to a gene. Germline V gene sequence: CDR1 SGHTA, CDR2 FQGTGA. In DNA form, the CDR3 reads TGTGCCAGCAGCTTAACGGCTAGGGTCGGGACTAGCGGGGGATACAACCCCTACAATGAGCAGTTCTTC. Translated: CASSLTARVGTSGGYNPYNEQFF.

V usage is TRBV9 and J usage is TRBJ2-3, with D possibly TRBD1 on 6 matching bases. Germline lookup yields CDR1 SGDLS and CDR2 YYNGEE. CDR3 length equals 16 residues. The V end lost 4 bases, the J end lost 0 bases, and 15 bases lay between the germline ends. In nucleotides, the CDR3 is TGTGCCAGCAGCCCCGACAGGAGGCGGAGCACAGATACGCAGTATTTT. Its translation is CASSPDRRRSTDTQYF.

The CDR3 sequence is CASESHGYTF. CDR3 DNA sequence: TGTGCCAGCGAGAGCCATGGCTACACCTTC. The chain uses TRBV19 and TRBJ1-2; D is unclear. CDR3 length: 10 amino acids. Germline V gives CDR1 LNHDA, CDR2 SQIVND (reference sequence). V was clipped by 9 bases and J by 6 bases, with 8 bases between them.

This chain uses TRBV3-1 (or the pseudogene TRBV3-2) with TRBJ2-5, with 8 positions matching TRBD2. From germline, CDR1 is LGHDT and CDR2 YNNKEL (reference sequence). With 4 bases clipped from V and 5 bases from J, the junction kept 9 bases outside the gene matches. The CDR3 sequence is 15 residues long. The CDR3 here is CASSPGGVREETQYF. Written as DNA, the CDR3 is TGTGCCAGCAGCCCCGGGGGGGTGAGGGAGGAGACCCAGTACTTC.

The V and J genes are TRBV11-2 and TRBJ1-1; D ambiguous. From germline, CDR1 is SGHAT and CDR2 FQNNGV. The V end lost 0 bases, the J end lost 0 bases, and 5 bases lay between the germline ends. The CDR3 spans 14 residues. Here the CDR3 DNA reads TGTGCCAGCAGCTTAGAACCGGTGAACACTGAAGCTTTCTTT. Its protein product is CASSLEPVNTEAFF.

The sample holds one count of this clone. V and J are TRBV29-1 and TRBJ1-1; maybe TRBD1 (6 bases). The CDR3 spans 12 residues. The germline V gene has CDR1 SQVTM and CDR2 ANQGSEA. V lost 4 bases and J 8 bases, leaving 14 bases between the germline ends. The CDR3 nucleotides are TGCAGCGTTGGACAGGTGACTTTAGAAGCTTTCTTT. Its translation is CSVGQVTLEAFF.

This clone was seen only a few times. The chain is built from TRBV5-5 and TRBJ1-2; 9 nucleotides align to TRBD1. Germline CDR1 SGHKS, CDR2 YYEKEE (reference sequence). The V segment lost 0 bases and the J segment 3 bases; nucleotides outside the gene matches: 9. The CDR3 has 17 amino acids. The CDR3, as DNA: TGTGCCAGCAGCTTGGATAATCTCGACAGGGGGTACTATGGCTACACCTTC. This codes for CASSLDNLDRGYYGYTF. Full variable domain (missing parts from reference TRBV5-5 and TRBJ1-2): DAGVTQSPTHLIKTRGQQVTLRCSPISGHKSVSWYQQVLGQGPQFIFQYYEKEERGRGNFPDRFSARQFPNYSSELNVNALLLGDSALYLCASSLDNLDRGYYGYTFGSGTRLTVV.

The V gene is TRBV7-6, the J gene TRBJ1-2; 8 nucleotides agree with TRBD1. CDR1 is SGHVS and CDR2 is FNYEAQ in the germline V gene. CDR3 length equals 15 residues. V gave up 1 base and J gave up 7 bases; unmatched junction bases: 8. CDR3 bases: TGTGCCAGCAGCTTAGGGCCAGGGGGCGCGGGTGGCTACACCTTC. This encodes CASSLGPGGAGGYTF.

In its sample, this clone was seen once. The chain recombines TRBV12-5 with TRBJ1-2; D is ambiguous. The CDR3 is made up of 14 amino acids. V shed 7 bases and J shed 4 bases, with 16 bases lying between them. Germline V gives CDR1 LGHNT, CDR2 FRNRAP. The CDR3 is CASVPGGRSYGYTF. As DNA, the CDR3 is TGTGCTAGTGTCCCAGGAGGGAGAAGCTATGGCTACACCTTC.

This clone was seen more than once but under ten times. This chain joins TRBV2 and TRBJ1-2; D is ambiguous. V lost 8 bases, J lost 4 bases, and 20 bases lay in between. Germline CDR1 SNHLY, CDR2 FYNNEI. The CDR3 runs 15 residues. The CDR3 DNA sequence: TGTGCCAGCGTCAAGGATGAGAAAGCGGGCTATGGCTACACCTTC. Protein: CASVKDEKAGYGYTF.

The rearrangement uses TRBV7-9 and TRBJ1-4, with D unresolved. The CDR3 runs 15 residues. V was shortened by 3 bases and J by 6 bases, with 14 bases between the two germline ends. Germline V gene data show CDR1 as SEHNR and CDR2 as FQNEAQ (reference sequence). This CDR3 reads CASSFLKGGDEKLFF. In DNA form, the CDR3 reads TGTGCCAGCAGCTTTCTGAAGGGAGGAGATGAAAAACTGTTTTTT.

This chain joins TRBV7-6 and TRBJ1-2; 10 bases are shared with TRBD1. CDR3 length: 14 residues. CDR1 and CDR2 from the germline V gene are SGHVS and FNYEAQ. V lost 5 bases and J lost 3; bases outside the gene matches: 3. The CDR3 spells CASSRGQGDYGYTF. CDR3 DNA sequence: TGTGCCAGCAGCCGTGGACAGGGGGACTATGGCTACACCTTC.

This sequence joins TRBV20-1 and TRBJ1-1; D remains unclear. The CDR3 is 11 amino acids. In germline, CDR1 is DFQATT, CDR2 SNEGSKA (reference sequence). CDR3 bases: TGCAGCCATCGGGGGAACACTGAAGCTTTCTTT. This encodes CSHRGNTEAFF.

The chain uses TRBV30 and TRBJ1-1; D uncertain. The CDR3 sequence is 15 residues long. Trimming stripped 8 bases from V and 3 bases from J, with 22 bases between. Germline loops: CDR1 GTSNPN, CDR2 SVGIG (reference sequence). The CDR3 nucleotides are TGTGCCCTAACTGGTTTCCGGGGTATTCACACTGAAGCTTTCTTT. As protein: CALTGFRGIHTEAFF.

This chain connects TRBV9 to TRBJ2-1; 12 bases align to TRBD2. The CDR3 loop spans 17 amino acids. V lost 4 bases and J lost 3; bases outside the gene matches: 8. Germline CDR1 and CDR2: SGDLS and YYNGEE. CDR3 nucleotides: TGTGCCAGCAGCCCAGGAGGGGGACTAGCGGGCTACAATGAGCAGTTCTTC. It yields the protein CASSPGGGLAGYNEQFF.

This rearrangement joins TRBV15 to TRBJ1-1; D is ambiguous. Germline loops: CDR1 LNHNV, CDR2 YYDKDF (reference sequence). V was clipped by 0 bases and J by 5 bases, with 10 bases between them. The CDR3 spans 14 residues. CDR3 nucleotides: TGTGCCACCAGCAGAGATCCCAGGAATACTGAAGCTTTCTTT. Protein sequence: CATSRDPRNTEAFF.

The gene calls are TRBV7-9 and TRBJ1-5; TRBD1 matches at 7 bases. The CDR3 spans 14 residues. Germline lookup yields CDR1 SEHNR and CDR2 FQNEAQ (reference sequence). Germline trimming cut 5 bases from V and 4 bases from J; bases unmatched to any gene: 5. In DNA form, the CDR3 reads TGTGCCAGCAGCCCCCGGGACAGAAATCAGCCCCAGCATTTT. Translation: CASSPRDRNQPQHF.

The CDR3 coding sequence is TGCAGCGTGGCAGCCCCACAGGGGAAGAGCACAGATACGCAGTATTTT. Encoded protein: CSVAAPQGKSTDTQYF. The chain has TRBV29-1 and TRBJ2-3, with TRBD1 matching 7 bases. This CDR3 has 16 residues. Germline loops: CDR1 SQVTM, CDR2 ANQGSEA. V trimming: 6 bases; J trimming: 0 bases; junction bases outside the gene matches: 12.

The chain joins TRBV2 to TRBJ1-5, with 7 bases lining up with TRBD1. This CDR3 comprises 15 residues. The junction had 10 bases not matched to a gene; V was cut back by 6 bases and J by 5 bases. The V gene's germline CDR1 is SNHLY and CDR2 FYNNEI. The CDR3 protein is CASRRDSPLHQPQHF. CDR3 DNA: TGTGCCAGCAGGCGGGACAGCCCTCTGCATCAGCCCCAGCATTTT.

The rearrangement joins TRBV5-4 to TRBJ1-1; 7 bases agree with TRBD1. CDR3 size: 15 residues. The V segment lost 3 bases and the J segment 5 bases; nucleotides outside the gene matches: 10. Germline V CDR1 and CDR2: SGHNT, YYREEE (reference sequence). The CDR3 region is CASSSPEGGRTEAFF. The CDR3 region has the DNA TGTGCCAGCAGCTCGCCTGAAGGGGGCCGGACTGAAGCTTTCTTT.

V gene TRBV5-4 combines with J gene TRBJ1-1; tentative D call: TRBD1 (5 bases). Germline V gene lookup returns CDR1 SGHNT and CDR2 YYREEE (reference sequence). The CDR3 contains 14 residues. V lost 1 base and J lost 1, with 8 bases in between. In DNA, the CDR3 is TGTGCCAGCAGCTTGTGGGGGGGGAACACTGAAGCTTTCTTT. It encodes CASSLWGGNTEAFF. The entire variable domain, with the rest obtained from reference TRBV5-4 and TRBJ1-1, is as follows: ETGVTQSPTHLIKTRGQQVTLRCSSQSGHNTVSWYQQALGQGPQFIFQYYREEENGRGNFPPRFSGLQFPNYSSELNVNALELDDSALYLCASSLWGGNTEAFFGQGTRLTVV.

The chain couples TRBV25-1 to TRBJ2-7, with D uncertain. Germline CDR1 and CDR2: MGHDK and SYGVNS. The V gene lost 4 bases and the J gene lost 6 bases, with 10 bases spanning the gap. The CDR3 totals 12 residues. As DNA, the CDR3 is TGTGCCAGCAGTGCCTCAGGTGGCGAGCAGTACTTC. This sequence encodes CASSASGGEQYF.

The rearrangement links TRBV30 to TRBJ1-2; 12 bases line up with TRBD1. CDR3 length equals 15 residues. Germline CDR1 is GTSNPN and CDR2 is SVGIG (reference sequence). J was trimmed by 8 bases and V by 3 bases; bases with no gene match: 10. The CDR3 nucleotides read TGTGCCTGGAGGACTCCGGGACAGGGGGCGCGAGGCTACACCTTC. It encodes CAWRTPGQGARGYTF.

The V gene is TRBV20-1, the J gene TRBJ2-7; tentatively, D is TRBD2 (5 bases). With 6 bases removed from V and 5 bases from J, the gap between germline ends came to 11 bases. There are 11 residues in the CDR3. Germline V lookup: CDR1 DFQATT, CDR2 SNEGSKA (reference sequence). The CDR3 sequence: CSAGYGNEQYF. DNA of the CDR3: TGCAGTGCGGGGTACGGGAACGAGCAGTACTTC.